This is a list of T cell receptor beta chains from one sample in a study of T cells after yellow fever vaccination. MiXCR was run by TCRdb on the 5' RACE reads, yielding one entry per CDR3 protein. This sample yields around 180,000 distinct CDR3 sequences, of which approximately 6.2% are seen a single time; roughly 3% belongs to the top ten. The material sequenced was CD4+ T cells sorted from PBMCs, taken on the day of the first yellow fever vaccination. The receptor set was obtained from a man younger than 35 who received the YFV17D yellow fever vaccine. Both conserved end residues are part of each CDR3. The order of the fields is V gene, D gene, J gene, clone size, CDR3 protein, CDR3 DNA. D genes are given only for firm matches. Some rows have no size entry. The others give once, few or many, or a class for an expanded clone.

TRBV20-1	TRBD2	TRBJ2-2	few	CSARDRTSGVGGELFF	TGCAGTGCTAGAGATCGGACTAGCGGGGTGGGCGGGGAGCTGTTTTTT
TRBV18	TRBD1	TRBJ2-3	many	CASSPTGGPDTQYF	TGTGCCAGCTCACCGACAGGGGGACCAGATACGCAGTATTTT
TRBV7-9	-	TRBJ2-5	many	CASGTGGSETQYF	TGTGCCAGCGGGACCGGGGGTTCGGAGACCCAGTACTTC
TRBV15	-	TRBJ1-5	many	CATSRGGASNQPQHF	TGTGCCACCAGCAGGGGGGGCGCTTCCAATCAGCCCCAGCATTTT
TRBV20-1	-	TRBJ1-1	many	CSARGQGGYTEAFF	TGCAGTGCTAGGGGGCAGGGCGGGTACACTGAAGCTTTCTTT
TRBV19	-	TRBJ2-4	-	CASSTHRVDIQYF	TGTGCCAGTAGTACCCACAGGGTCGACATTCAGTACTTC
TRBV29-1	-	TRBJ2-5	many	CSATGGQGWETQYF	TGCAGCGCCACGGGAGGACAGGGATGGGAGACCCAGTACTTC
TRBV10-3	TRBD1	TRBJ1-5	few	CAISDTDDRAWQPQHF	TGTGCCATCAGTGATACGGACGACAGGGCCTGGCAGCCCCAGCATTTT
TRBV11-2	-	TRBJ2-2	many	CASSSAGLLNTGELFF	TGTGCCAGCAGCTCCGCGGGACTTCTGAACACCGGGGAGCTGTTTTTT
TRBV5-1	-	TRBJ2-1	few	CASSPRRSSYNEQFF	TGCGCCAGCAGCCCCCGTCGGAGCTCCTACAATGAGCAGTTCTTC
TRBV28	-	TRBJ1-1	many	CASSQGLVGTEAFF	TGTGCCAGCAGCCAAGGACTGGTGGGCACTGAAGCTTTCTTT
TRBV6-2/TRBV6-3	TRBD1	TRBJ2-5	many	CASSRGQGQETQYF	TGTGCCAGCAGCCGGGGACAGGGGCAAGAGACCCAGTACTTC
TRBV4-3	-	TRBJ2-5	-	CASSQATRGAQYF	TGCGCCAGCAGCCAGGCGACCCGAGGGGCCCAGTACTTC
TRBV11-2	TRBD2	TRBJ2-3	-	CASSLGAVGLAGGDTQYF	TGTGCCAGCAGCTTAGGTGCCGTGGGGCTAGCGGGGGGCGATACGCAGTATTTT
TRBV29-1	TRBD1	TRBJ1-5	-	CSVEGTGGQPQHF	TGCAGCGTTGAAGGGACAGGGGGGCAGCCCCAGCATTTT
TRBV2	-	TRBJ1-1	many	CASSEVENTEAFF	TGTGCCAGCAGTGAAGTCGAGAACACTGAAGCTTTCTTT
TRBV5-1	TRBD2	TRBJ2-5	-	CASSLLGGGGQETQYF	TGCGCCAGCAGCTTGTTGGGCGGGGGGGGCCAAGAGACCCAGTACTTC
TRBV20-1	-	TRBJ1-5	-	CSATPGFHLSTSNQPQHF	TGCAGTGCAACGCCGGGATTCCACCTTTCTACTAGCAATCAGCCCCAGCATTTT
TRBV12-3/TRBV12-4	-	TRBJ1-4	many	CASSPAGGPNEKLFF	TGTGCCAGCAGCCCAGCGGGCGGGCCTAATGAAAAACTGTTTTTT
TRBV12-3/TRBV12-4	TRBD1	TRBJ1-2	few	CASSRTGFSSGYTF	TGTGCCAGCAGCCGGACAGGGTTCTCCTCCGGCTACACCTTC
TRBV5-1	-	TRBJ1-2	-	CASSLTGLTPGYTF	TGCGCCAGCAGCTTGACAGGGCTTACCCCCGGCTACACCTTC
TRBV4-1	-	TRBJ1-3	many	CASSQAGSKGNRRRNTIYF	TGCGCCAGCAGCCAAGCTGGTTCCAAGGGCAACAGGAGAAGAAACACCATATATTTT
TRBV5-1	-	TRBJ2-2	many	CASSLEGSGTGELFF	TGCGCCAGCAGCTTGGAGGGTTCGGGGACCGGGGAGCTGTTTTTT
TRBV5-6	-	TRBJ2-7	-	CASSLVGFAREQYF	TGTGCCAGCAGCTTGGTAGGCTTCGCTAGGGAGCAGTACTTC
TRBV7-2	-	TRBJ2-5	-	CASSSAPPGGPETQYF	TGTGCCAGCAGCTCTGCGCCCCCGGGGGGCCCAGAGACCCAGTACTTC
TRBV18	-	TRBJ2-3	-	CASSPLDQAGDTQYF	TGTGCCAGCTCACCACTTGACCAGGCTGGGGATACGCAGTATTTT
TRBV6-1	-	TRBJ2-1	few	CASSGAGVGENEQFF	TGTGCCAGCAGTGGAGCCGGGGTTGGAGAGAATGAGCAGTTCTTC
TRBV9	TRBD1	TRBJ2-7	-	CASSTGAREQYF	TGTGCCAGCAGTACAGGGGCAAGGGAGCAGTACTTC
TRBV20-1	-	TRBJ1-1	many	CSAQVPGHRNTEAFF	TGCAGTGCCCAAGTACCGGGACACAGGAACACTGAAGCTTTCTTT
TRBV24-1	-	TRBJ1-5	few	CATSDGLSGPEHSNQPQHF	TGTGCCACCAGTGATGGGTTGTCAGGCCCTGAACATAGCAATCAGCCCCAGCATTTT
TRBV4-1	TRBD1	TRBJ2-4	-	CASSQDGQGEGGNIQYF	TGCGCCAGCAGCCAAGATGGGCAGGGGGAAGGGGGAAACATTCAGTACTTC
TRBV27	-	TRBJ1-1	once	CASRNQDGNTEAFF	TGTGCCAGCCGCAATCAGGACGGGAACACTGAAGCTTTCTTT
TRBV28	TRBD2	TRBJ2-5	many	CASSLLTSGGRGTQYF	TGTGCCAGCAGTTTATTGACTAGCGGGGGAAGAGGGACCCAGTACTTC
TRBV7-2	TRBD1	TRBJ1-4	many	CASSSDRGREKLFF	TGTGCCAGCAGTTCGGACAGGGGGCGGGAAAAACTGTTTTTT
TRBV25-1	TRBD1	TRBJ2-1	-	CASSEFAGQGSYEQFF	TGTGCCAGCAGTGAATTCGCGGGACAGGGTTCTTATGAGCAGTTCTTC
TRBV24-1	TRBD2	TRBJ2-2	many	CATSRRLATGELFF	TGTGCCACCAGTCGACGACTAGCGACCGGGGAGCTGTTTTTT
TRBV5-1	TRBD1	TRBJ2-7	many	CASSRRTGQYSYEQYF	TGCGCCAGCAGCCGGAGGACAGGGCAATACTCCTACGAGCAGTACTTC
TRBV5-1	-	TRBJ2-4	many	CASSLALQDIQYF	TGCGCCAGCAGCTTGGCGCTGCAAGACATTCAGTACTTC
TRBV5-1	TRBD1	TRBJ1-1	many	CASSWGGQGPNTEAFF	TGCGCCAGCAGCTGGGGGGGACAGGGGCCGAACACTGAAGCTTTCTTT